One and the same sample provided the 26 T cell receptor beta chains below, sequenced in a study of shared clonotypes between healthy human individuals. Here immunoSEQ multiplex PCR was the method, and the copy in TCRdb shows in-frame clones only, minus some. The repertoire holds about 520,000 clones, with about 96% as singletons. Sequencing input: naive CD4+ T cells sorted from blood. Subset indicated: CD45RA+ positively selected. The receptors come from a young woman in good health.

The chain uses TRBV2 and TRBJ2-1; 9 nucleotides agree with TRBD2. The CDR3 is 14 residues long. V lost 8 bases and J lost 2; bases outside the gene matches: 4. Germline V gene lookup returns CDR1 SNHLY and CDR2 FYNNEI. As DNA, the CDR3 is TGTGCCAGCGGGACTAGCAGAACCTACAATGAGCAGTTCTTC. Translation gives CASGTSRTYNEQFF.

The rearrangement joins TRBV28 to TRBJ2-1; D is uncertain. Germline CDR1 and CDR2: MDHEN and SYDVKM. The CDR3 runs 13 residues. Trimming stripped 3 bases from V and 8 bases from J, with 11 bases between. CDR3 sequence reads: CASSFLLPHEQFF. The CDR3 nucleotides read TGTGCCAGCAGTTTCTTATTACCGCATGAGCAGTTCTTC.

The gene calls are TRBV27 and TRBJ2-3, with 10 bases identical to TRBD2. V trimming: 0 bases; J trimming: 2 bases; junction bases outside the gene matches: 5. This CDR3 has 17 residues. Germline CDR1 and CDR2: MNHEY and SMNVEV (reference sequence). The CDR3 protein is CASSLSSTSGVTDTQYF. In DNA form, the CDR3 reads TGTGCCAGCAGTTTATCGAGTACTAGCGGGGTCACAGATACGCAGTATTTT.

This clone was seen only once. The chain joins TRBV9 to TRBJ2-3; tentatively, D is TRBD2 (5 bases). V lost 0 bases to trimming and J lost 1 base, with 18 bases between them. The CDR3 runs 18 residues. Germline loops: CDR1 SGDLS, CDR2 YYNGEE. CDR3 in amino acids: CASSVDPSSSIGTDTQYF. CDR3 nucleotides: TGTGCCAGCAGCGTAGATCCCTCTAGCAGCATCGGCACAGATACGCAGTATTTT.

The chain uses TRBV10-3 and TRBJ2-7; D unclear. Trimming cost V 3 bases and J 3 bases, with 6 bases left between them. Germline values: CDR1 ENHRY, CDR2 SYGVKD. The CDR3 sequence is 12 residues long. The CDR3: CAISEASYEQYF. In nucleotides, the CDR3 is TGTGCCATCAGTGAAGCGAGCTACGAGCAGTACTTC.

Only one count was recorded for this clone. The chain joins TRBV28 to TRBJ2-5, with 11 bases identical to TRBD2. Germline V lookup: CDR1 MDHEN, CDR2 SYDVKM. The CDR3 length is 15 residues. V trimming: 1 base; J trimming: 5 bases; junction bases outside the gene matches: 3. CDR3 region: CASSLSSSGRETQYF. CDR3 nucleotide sequence: TGTGCCAGCAGTTTATCGTCTAGCGGGAGGGAGACCCAGTACTTC.

The rearrangement joins TRBV6-4 to TRBJ2-3; no reliable D call. The germline V gene has CDR1 MRHNA and CDR2 SNTAGT. V lost 2 bases to trimming and J lost 15 bases, with 15 bases between them. There are 12 residues in the CDR3. CDR3 sequence (DNA): TGTGCCAGCAGTGACCTCCACTGCAGTTTTTATTTT. Translation: CASSDLHCSFYF.

This clone was detected once. The junction departs from germline at one end; a sequencing error may be responsible. Other DNA sequences in this specimen translate into the identical CDR3. The J gene is TRBJ2-7, the V gene TRBV19, with 7 bases aligning to TRBD2. Germline V gene data show CDR1 as LNHDA and CDR2 as SQIVND (reference sequence). The CDR3 is 12 amino acids. The CDR3 loop is CASSSGSWEQYF. The DNA of the CDR3 is TGTGCCAGCAGTAGCGGGTCCTGGGAGCAGTACTTC.

The V and J genes are TRBV29-1 and TRBJ1-2; possibly TRBD1 for D (6 bases). CDR1 and CDR2 from the germline V gene are SQVTM and ANQGSEA. Trimming cost V 4 bases and J 8 bases, with 17 bases left between them. The CDR3 runs 13 residues. The DNA of the CDR3 is TGCAGCGTTGGAGGGCAGGGGATCGGAGGCTACACCTTC. This gives the protein CSVGGQGIGGYTF.

The chain uses TRBV2 and TRBJ2-5, with 9 bases aligning to TRBD1. The J call may be mistaken, given a closer DNA end match to TRBJ2-7. CDR1 and CDR2 from the germline V gene are SNHLY and FYNNEI. CDR3 length equals 15 residues. CDR3 coding DNA: TGTGCCAGCCGAACTGGACCGGGACAGGGCGACGAGCAGTACTTC. Protein sequence: CASRTGPGQGDEQYF.

The chain is built from TRBV9 and TRBJ2-7; 8 bases agree with TRBD2. The CDR3 length is 15 residues. Looked up from germline, CDR1 is SGDLS and CDR2 is YYNGEE. The ends lost 0 bases at V and 0 bases at J; junction bases unmatched: 2. The CDR3 DNA follows: TGTGCCAGCAGCGTAGAACTAGCGGACTCCTACGAGCAGTACTTC. Translated: CASSVELADSYEQYF.

CDR3 amino acids: CASSGRGSGANVLTF. The CDR3 nucleotides are TGTGCCAGCAGCGGCAGGGGTTCTGGGGCCAACGTCCTGACTTTC. The chain combines TRBV7-9 with TRBJ2-6, with D possibly being TRBD1 (6 bases). V shed 5 bases and J shed 1 base, with 9 bases lying between them. Per the germline V gene, CDR1 is SEHNR and CDR2 is FQNEAQ (reference sequence). The CDR3 runs to 15 residues.

The V call is TRBV6-1, the J call TRBJ2-1, with D perhaps matching TRBD2 (5 bases). V lost 3 bases and J 0 bases, leaving 9 bases between the germline ends. Per the germline V gene, CDR1 is MNHNS and CDR2 is SASEGT. The CDR3 spans 15 residues. CDR3 in amino acids: CASSESGSSYNEQFF. The CDR3 nucleotides read TGTGCCAGCAGTGAGTCGGGGTCCTCCTACAATGAGCAGTTCTTC.

CDR3 region: CASSARDRLSGELFF. CDR3 in DNA: TGTGCCAGCAGCGCCCGGGACAGGCTCTCCGGGGAGCTGTTTTTT. The V gene is TRBV11-3, the J gene TRBJ2-2, with 8 bases that match TRBD1. Trimming at V came to 5 bases and at J to 6 bases, leaving 8 bases not matched to a gene. CDR3 length equals 15 residues. Germline V gene lookup returns CDR1 SGHNT and CDR2 YENEEA.

This chain links TRBV4-2 with TRBJ1-3; D is unresolved. Trimming cost V 1 base and J 1 base, with 8 bases left between them. Germline loops: CDR1 LGHNA, CDR2 YNFKEQ. The CDR3 extends over 15 amino acids. CDR3 in amino acids: CASSQGIGSGNTIYF. CDR3 DNA: TGTGCCAGCAGCCAAGGTATAGGTTCTGGAAACACCATATATTTT.

The chain carries TRBV28 and TRBJ2-1; the D gene is possibly TRBD1 (6 bases). Germline assignment: CDR1 MDHEN and CDR2 SYDVKM. The CDR3 consists of 16 residues. V shed 6 bases and J shed 7 bases, with 22 bases lying between them. The CDR3 coding sequence is TGTGCCAGCAGGCCCAGGGGTTCCCTTTCGAAAAATGAGCAGTTCTTC. Residues: CASRPRGSLSKNEQFF.

V usage is TRBV19 and J usage is TRBJ1-5, with a possible D match to TRBD1 (5 bases). Germline lookup yields CDR1 LNHDA and CDR2 SQIVND (reference sequence). The CDR3 has 20 residues. V lost 0 bases, J lost 4 bases, and 25 bases lay in between. The CDR3 DNA follows: TGTGCCAGTAGTATAGACCCATACAGAATTGGGACTCCACAGAATCAGCCCCAGCATTTT. Protein sequence: CASSIDPYRIGTPQNQPQHF.

This clone appeared once. J is TRBJ2-7 and V is TRBV7-2; a possible D gene is TRBD1 (6 bases). Germline V gene sequence: CDR1 SGHTA, CDR2 FQGNSA. The CDR3 sequence is 14 residues long. V lost 1 base and J 5 bases, leaving 12 bases between the germline ends. CDR3 region: CASSLEQGENEQYF. CDR3 DNA: TGTGCCAGCAGCTTAGAACAGGGAGAGAACGAGCAGTACTTC.

The chain recombines TRBV6-1 with TRBJ2-2; 7 bases match TRBD1. CDR1 MNHNS and CDR2 SASEGT come from the germline V gene. V trimming: 2 bases; J trimming: 5 bases; junction bases outside the gene matches: 14. The CDR3 spans 18 residues. The chain's CDR3 is CASSERGSGRGKTGELFF. CDR3 in DNA: TGTGCCAGCAGTGAACGGGGTTCGGGCAGGGGGAAGACCGGGGAGCTGTTTTTT.

The V and J genes are TRBV19 and TRBJ2-1; a possible D gene is TRBD2 (6 bases). CDR1 is LNHDA, CDR2 SQIVND, per germline (reference sequence). The CDR3 sequence is 16 residues long. The V end lost 1 base, the J end lost 0 bases, and 10 bases lay between the germline ends. The CDR3 reads CASSIGGGVSYNEQFF. CDR3 bases: TGTGCCAGTAGTATAGGGGGAGGTGTCTCCTACAATGAGCAGTTCTTC. Variable domain in full (rest from reference TRBV19 and TRBJ2-1): DGGITQSPKYLFRKEGQNVTLSCEQNLNHDAMYWYRQDPGQGLRLIYYSQIVNDFQKGDIAEGYSVSREKKESFPLTVTSAQKNPTAFYLCASSIGGGVSYNEQFFGPGTRLTVL.

This rearrangement joins TRBV7-9 to TRBJ2-5, with 15 bases fitting TRBD2. CDR3 length: 19 residues. With V trimmed by 6 bases and J by 5 bases, 16 bases remained unmatched. Germline CDR1 is SEHNR and CDR2 is FQNEAQ (reference sequence). The CDR3 nucleotides are TGTGCCAGCAGACCCGGACTAGCGGGAGGGCCCGGACGGGTGGAGACCCAGTACTTC. This sequence encodes CASRPGLAGGPGRVETQYF.

The rearrangement links TRBV28 to TRBJ2-7, with 9 bases lining up with TRBD1. Germline loops: CDR1 MDHEN, CDR2 SYDVKM. CDR3 length: 12 amino acids. V lost 3 bases to trimming and J lost 6 bases; unmatched junction nucleotides: 0. For the CDR3, the DNA is TGTGCCAGCAGTTTGGACAGGGGCGAGCAGTACTTC. This sequence encodes CASSLDRGEQYF.

A word on this clone: Within the sample, other DNA sequences also encode this same CDR3. The chain links TRBV6-5 to TRBJ2-3; D call uncertain. Germline loops: CDR1 MNHEY, CDR2 SVGAGI. The CDR3 runs 11 residues. Deletions cut 2 bases from V and 5 bases from J, with 2 bases between. The CDR3 reads CASSYKDTQYF. CDR3 DNA sequence: TGTGCCAGCAGTTACAAAGATACGCAGTATTTT.

This sequence joins TRBV2 and TRBJ2-2; D call uncertain. The CDR3 has 13 amino acids. CDR1 is SNHLY and CDR2 is FYNNEI in the germline V gene. Trimming cost V 6 bases and J 3 bases, with 8 bases left between them. Written as DNA, the CDR3 is TGTGCCAGCAGGGAACAGTACACCGGGGAGCTGTTTTTT. Amino acids: CASREQYTGELFF.

The chain links TRBV10-3 to TRBJ2-1; the match to TRBD2 covers 7 bases. The length of the CDR3 is 14 residues. The germline V gene encodes CDR1 ENHRY and CDR2 SYGVKD. V shed 4 bases and J 5 bases; nucleotides not matched to a gene: 5. This CDR3 is CAISVERGNNEQFF. In nucleotides, the CDR3 is TGTGCCATCAGTGTAGAGCGGGGCAACAATGAGCAGTTCTTC.

V is TRBV2 and J is TRBJ1-2, with 9 bases fitting TRBD1. The CDR3 runs to 16 residues. The V gene's germline CDR1 is SNHLY and CDR2 FYNNEI. V shed 2 bases, J shed 5 bases, and the junction held 9 bases outside the gene matches. The CDR3 sequence is CASSERFLGTGYGYTF. CDR3 in DNA: TGTGCCAGCAGTGAAAGGTTCTTGGGGACAGGGTATGGCTACACCTTC.